One and the same sample provided the 2 T cell receptor beta chains below, sequenced in a study of T cells after yellow fever vaccination (dated by TCRdb to about 2019). The treatment or condition label on this specimen signifies: live attenuated yellow fever vaccine strain. Libraries were constructed by 5' RACE. Instrument used: Illumina NovaSeq 6000. TCRdb reworked the public reads: Q25 trimming with fastp, MiXCR clone assembly, productive beta chains retained. Each CDR3 protein appears once, grouped with its most common genes and DNA. This sample lists 250,000 to 300,000 distinct CDR3 sequences; 5.2% were detected once. The leading ten clones occupy more than 3% of the sample. The sample in question was CD4+ T cells sorted from PBMCs, obtained on the day of the yellow fever booster vaccination. All receptors derive from a man younger than 35 who received the YFV17D yellow fever vaccine.

This clonotype was recorded many times. V gene TRBV29-1 combines with J gene TRBJ1-2; TRBD1 might be the D (5 bases). The CDR3 length is 13 residues. Germline CDR1 and CDR2: SQVTM and ANQGSEA. Trimming took 6 bases from V and 3 from J, leaving 14 bases between them. DNA for the CDR3: TGCAGCGTAGGGGAAGTTGGGGACTATGGCTACACCTTC. This encodes CSVGEVGDYGYTF.

V and J are TRBV2 and TRBJ2-5; 8 positions match TRBD2. The V and J ends lost 7 bases and 5 bases, in that order; junction bases with no gene match: 9. The CDR3 consists of 14 residues. Per germline, CDR1 SNHLY and CDR2 FYNNEI. CDR3 sequence (DNA): TGTGCCAGCACGGGCAGACTAGCGTCGGAGACCCAGTACTTC. Amino acids: CASTGRLASETQYF.